This T cell receptor beta chain originates from a study of control samples from healthy donors and cancer patients. The protocol was immunoSEQ multiplex PCR, while the TCRdb copy is restricted to in-frame clones and leaves out a portion. The table shows 100,000 to 150,000 clones, with over 85% occurring only once. The germline gives CDR1 LGHDT, CDR2 YNNKEL (reference sequence). The ends were cut back, 1 base at V and 1 base at J, with 11 bases in the middle. The CDR3 is 16 residues long. The sequence was obtained from a man younger than 45 in good health. The chain is built from TRBV3-1 (or the pseudogene TRBV3-2) and TRBJ1-3, with D possibly matching TRBD1 (5 bases). The sequenced sample was blood. The CDR3 region is CASSQGRGKSGNTIYF. The CDR3 DNA reads as TGTGCCAGCAGCCAAGGGCGGGGGAAATCTGGAAACACCATATATTTT.